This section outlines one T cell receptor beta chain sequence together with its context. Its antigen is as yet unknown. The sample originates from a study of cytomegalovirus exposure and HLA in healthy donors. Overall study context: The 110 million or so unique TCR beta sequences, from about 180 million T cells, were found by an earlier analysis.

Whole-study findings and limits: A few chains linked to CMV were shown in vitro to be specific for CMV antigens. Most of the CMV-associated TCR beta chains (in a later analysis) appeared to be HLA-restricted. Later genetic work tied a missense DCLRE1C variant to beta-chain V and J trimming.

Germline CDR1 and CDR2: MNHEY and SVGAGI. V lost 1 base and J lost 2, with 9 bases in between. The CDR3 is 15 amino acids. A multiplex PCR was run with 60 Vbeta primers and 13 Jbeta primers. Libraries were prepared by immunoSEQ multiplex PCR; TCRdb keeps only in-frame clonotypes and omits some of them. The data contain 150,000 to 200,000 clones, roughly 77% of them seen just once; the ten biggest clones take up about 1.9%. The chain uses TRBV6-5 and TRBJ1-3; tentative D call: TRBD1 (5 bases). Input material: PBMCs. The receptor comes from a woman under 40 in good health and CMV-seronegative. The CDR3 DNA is TGTGCCAGCAGTTACTGGCAGGGTACTGGAAACACCATATATTTT. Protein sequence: CASSYWQGTGNTIYF.